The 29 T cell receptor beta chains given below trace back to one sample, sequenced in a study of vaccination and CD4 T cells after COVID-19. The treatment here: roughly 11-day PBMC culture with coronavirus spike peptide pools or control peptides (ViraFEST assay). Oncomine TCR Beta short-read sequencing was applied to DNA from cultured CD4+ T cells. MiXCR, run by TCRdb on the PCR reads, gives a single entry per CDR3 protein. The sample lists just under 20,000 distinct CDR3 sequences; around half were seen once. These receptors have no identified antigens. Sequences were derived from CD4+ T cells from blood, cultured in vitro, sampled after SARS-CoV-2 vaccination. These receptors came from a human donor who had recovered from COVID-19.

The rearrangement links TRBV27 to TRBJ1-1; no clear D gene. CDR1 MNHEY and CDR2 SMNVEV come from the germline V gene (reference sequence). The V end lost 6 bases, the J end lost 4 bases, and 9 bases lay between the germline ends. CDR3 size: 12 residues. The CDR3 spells CASSTLGTEAFF. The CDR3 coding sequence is TGTGCCAGCAGCACCCTGGGCACTGAAGCTTTCTTT.

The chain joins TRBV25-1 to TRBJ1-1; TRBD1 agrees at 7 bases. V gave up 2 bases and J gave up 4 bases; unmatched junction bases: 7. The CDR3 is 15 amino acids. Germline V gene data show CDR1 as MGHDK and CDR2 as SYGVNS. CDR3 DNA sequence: TGTGCCAGCAGTGAAGACAGGGTTTCGGGCACTGAAGCTTTCTTT. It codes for CASSEDRVSGTEAFF.

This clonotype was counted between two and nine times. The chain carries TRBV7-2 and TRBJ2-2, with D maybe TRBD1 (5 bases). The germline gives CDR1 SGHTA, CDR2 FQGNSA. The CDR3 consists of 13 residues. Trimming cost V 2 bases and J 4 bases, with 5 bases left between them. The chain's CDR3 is CASSLTGTGELFF. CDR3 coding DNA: TGTGCCAGCAGCTTAACAGGCACCGGGGAGCTGTTTTTT.

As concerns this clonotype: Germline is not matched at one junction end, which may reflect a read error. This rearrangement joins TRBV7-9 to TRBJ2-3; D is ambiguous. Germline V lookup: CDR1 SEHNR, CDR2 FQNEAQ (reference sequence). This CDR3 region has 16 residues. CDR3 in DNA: TGTGCCGGCAGCTCCAGGAATCAGATGGGCACAGATACGCAGTATTTT. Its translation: CAGSSRNQMGTDTQYF.

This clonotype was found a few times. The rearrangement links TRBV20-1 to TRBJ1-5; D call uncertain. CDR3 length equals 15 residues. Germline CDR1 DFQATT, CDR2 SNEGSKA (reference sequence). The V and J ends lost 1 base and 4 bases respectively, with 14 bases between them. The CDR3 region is CSARVGGWANQPQHF. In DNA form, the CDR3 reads TGCAGTGCTAGAGTAGGAGGGTGGGCGAATCAGCCCCAGCATTTT.

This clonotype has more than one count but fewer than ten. CDR3 nucleotides: TGTGCCAGCAGCTTAGCGACAGCGGGGGGCACAGATACGCAGTATTTT. Translation gives CASSLATAGGTDTQYF. The genes are TRBV7-2 and TRBJ2-3, with 8 positions matching TRBD2. The V and J ends lost 0 bases and 1 base, in that order; junction bases with no gene match: 3. The CDR3 covers 16 residues. Germline V CDR1 and CDR2: SGHTA, FQGNSA.

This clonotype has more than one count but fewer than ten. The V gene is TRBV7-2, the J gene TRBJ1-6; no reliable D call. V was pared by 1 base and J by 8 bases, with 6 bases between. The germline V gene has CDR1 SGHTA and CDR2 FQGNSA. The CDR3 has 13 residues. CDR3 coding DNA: TGTGCCAGCAGCTTAGACCGGTATTCACCCCTCCACTTT. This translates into CASSLDRYSPLHF.

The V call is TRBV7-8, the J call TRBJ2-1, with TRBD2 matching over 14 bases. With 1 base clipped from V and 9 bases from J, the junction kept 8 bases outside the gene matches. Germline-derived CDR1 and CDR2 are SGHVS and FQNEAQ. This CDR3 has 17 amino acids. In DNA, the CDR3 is TGTGCCAGCAGCTTAGAGGTGGGACTAGCGGGAGTGAGTGAGCAGTTCTTC. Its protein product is CASSLEVGLAGVSEQFF.

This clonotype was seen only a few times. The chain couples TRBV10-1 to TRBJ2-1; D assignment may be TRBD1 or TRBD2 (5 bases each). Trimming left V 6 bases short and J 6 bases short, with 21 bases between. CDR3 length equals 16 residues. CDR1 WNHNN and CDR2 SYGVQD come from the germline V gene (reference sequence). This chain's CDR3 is CASRRDASSPGNEQFF. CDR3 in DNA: TGCGCCAGCAGACGGGACGCCTCATCCCCGGGCAATGAGCAGTTCTTC.

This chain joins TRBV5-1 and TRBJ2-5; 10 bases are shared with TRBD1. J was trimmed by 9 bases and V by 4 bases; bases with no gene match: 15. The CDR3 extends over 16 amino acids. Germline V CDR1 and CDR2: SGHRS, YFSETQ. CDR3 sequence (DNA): TGCGCCAGCAGCGTCATAGCCGGGACAGGGGCCCCCGCCCAGTACTTC. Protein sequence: CASSVIAGTGAPAQYF.

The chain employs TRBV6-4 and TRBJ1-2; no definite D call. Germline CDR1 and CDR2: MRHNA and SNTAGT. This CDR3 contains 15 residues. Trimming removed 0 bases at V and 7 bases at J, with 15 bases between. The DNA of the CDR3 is TGTGCCAGCAGTGACTCTGACATGCCATCGGGTGGCTACACCTTC. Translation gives CASSDSDMPSGGYTF.

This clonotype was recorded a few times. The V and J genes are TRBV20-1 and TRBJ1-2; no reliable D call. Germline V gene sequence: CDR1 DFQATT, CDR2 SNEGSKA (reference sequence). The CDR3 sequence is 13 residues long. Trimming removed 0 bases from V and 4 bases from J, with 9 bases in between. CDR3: CSARDPGLYGYTF. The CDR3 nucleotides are TGCAGTGCTAGAGATCCAGGCCTCTATGGCTACACCTTC.

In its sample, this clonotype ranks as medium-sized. CDR3 nucleotides: TGTGCCAGCAGCTTATTAAGAGGGACTGAAGCTTTCTTT. It is translated as CASSLLRGTEAFF. The genes are TRBV7-2 and TRBJ1-1; no definite D call. The ends were cut back, 2 bases at V and 5 bases at J, with 9 bases in the middle. CDR1 is SGHTA and CDR2 is FQGNSA in the germline V gene. The CDR3 runs to 13 residues.

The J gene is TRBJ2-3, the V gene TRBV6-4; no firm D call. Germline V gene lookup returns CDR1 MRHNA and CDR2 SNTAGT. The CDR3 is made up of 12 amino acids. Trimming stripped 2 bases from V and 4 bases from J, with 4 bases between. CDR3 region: CASSDDSDTQYF. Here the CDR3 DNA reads TGTGCCAGCAGTGACGATTCAGATACGCAGTATTTT.

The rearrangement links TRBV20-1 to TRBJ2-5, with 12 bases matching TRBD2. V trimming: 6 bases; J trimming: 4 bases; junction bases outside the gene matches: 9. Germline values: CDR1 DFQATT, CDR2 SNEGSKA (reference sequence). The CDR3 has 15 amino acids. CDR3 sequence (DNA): TGCAGTGCACCAGCTAGCGGGGGGGCTGCAGAGACCCAGTACTTC. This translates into CSAPASGGAAETQYF.

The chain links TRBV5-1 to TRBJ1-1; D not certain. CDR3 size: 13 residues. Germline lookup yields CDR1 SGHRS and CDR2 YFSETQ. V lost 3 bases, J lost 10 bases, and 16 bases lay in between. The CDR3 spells CASSSPDTLGAFF. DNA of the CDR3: TGCGCCAGCAGCTCTCCCGACACACTCGGAGCTTTCTTT. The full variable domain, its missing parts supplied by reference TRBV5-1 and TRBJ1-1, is KAGVTQTPRYLIKTRGQQVTLSCSPISGHRSVSWYQQTPGQGLQFLFEYFSETQRNKGNFPGRFSGRQFSNSRSEMNVSTLELGDSALYLCASSSPDTLGAFFGQGTRLTVV.

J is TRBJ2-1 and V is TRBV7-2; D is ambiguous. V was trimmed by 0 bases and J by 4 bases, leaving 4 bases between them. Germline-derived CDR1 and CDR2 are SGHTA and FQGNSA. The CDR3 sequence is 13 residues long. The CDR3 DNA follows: TGTGCCAGCAGCTTAGCTAGATACAATGAGCAGTTCTTC. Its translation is CASSLARYNEQFF.

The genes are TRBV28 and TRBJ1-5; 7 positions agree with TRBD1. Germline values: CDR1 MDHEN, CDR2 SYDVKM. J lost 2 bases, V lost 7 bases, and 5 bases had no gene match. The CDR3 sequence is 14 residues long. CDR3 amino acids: CASKEGAGNQPQHF. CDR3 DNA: TGTGCCAGCAAGGAGGGGGCTGGCAATCAGCCCCAGCATTTT.

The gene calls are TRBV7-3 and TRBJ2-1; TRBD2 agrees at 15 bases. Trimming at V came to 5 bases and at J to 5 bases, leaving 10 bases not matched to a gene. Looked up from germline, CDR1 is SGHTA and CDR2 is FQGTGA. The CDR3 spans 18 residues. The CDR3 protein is CASSRTSGGATVHNEQFF. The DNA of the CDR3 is TGTGCCAGCAGCAGGACTAGCGGGGGGGCCACAGTCCACAATGAGCAGTTCTTC. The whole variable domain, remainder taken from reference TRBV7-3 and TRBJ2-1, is GAGVSQTPSNKVTEKGKYVELRCDPISGHTALYWYRQSLGQGPEFLIYFQGTGAADDSGLPNDRFFAVRPEGSVSTLKIQRTERGDSAVYLCASSRTSGGATVHNEQFFGPGTRLTVL.

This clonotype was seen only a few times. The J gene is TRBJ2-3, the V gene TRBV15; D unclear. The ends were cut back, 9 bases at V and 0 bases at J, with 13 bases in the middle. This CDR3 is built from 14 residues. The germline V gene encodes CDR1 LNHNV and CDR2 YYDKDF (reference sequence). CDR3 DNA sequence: TGTGCCACTAATGGGGAATACAGCACAGATACGCAGTATTTT. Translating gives CATNGEYSTDTQYF.

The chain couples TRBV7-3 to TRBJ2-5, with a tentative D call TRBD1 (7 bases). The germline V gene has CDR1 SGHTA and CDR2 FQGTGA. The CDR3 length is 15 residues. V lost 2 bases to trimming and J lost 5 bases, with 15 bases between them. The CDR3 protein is CASSLDAGQQETQYF. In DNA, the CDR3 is TGTGCCAGCAGCTTAGATGCGGGACAGCAGGAGACCCAGTACTTC.

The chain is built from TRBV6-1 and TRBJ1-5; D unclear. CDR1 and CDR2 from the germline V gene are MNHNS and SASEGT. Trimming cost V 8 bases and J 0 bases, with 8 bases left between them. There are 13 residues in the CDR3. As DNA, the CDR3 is TGTGCCAGCGTCCAGAATAGCAATCAGCCCCAGCATTTT. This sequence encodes CASVQNSNQPQHF.

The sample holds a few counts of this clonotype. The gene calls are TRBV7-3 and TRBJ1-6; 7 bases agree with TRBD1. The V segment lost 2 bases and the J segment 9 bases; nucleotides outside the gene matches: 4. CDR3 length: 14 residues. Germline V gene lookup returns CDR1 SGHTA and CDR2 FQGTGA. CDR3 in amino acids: CASSLDRVGSPLHF. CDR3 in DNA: TGTGCCAGCAGCTTAGACAGGGTTGGTTCACCCCTCCACTTT.

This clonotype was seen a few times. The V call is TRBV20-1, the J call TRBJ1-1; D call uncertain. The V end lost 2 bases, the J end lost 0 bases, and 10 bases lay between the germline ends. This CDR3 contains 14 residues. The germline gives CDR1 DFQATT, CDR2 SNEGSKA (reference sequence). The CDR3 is CSARLIRMNTEAFF. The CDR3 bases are TGCAGTGCTAGACTGATCAGGATGAACACTGAAGCTTTCTTT.

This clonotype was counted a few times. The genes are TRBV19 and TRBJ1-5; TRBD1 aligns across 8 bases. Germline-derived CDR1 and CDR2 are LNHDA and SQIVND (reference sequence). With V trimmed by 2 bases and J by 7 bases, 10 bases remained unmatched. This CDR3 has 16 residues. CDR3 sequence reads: CASSIKGQGGGQPQHF. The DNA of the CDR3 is TGTGCCAGTAGTATAAAAGGACAGGGCGGGGGACAGCCCCAGCATTTT.

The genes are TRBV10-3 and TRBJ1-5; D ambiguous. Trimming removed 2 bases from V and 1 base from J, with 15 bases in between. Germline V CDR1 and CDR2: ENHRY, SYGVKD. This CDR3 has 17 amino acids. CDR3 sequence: CAISERIGSISNQPQHF. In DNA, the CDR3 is TGTGCCATCAGTGAGAGGATAGGGAGCATCAGCAATCAGCCCCAGCATTTT.

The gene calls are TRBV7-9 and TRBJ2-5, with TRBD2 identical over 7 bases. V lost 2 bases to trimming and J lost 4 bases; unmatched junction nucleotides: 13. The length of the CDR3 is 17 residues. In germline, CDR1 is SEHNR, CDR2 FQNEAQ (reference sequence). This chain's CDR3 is CASSLRFGGSSAETQYF. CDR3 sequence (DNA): TGTGCCAGCAGCTTAAGATTCGGCGGGAGTTCAGCAGAGACCCAGTACTTC. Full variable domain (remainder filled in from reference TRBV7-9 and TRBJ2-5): DTGVSQNPRHKITKRGQNVTFRCDPISEHNRLYWYRQTLGQGPEFLTYFQNEAQLEKSRLLSDRFSAERPKGSFSTLEIQRTEQGDSAMYLCASSLRFGGSSAETQYFGPGTRLLVL.

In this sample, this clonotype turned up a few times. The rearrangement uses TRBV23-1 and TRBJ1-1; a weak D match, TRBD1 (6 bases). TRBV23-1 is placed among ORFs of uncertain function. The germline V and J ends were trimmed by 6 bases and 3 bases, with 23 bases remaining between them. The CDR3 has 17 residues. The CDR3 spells CASSGGNRGILDTEAFF. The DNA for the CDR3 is TGCGCCAGCAGCGGGGGGAATAGGGGGATATTGGACACTGAAGCTTTCTTT.

CDR3 protein: CAISDSGQGSYGYTF. Written as DNA, the CDR3 is TGTGCCATCAGTGACTCCGGACAGGGGTCCTATGGCTACACCTTC. The rearrangement joins TRBV10-3 to TRBJ1-2, with 9 bases matching TRBD1. Germline V lookup: CDR1 ENHRY, CDR2 SYGVKD. Trimming cost V 3 bases and J 4 bases; bases outside gene matches: 6. The CDR3 consists of 15 residues.